The next 18 T cell receptor beta chains were all read from a single sample in a study of CD8 T cells in Susac syndrome (dated by TCRdb to about 2019). To prepare the library, the immunoSEQ multiplex PCR assay was applied. RNA was extracted using the RNeasy kit, and roughly 0.45 to 1 microgram was reverse transcribed with random hexamers. Clones were called with MiXCR by TCRdb after fastp trimmed the public reads at Q25, and only in-frame beta chains were retained. Under each unique CDR3 protein, matching rows form one entry showing the most common genes and DNA. For this sample there are roughly 150,000 distinct CDR3 sequences; about 91% appear just once. 0.08% of the sample lies in the top ten. Sequencing was performed on CD4+ T cells from PBMCs. The origin of the receptors is a human donor in good health.

This clonotype was counted between two and nine times. The chain carries TRBV3-1 and TRBJ1-5; no reliable D call. V dropped 1 base and J dropped 7 bases, with 5 bases sitting between them. CDR1 and CDR2 from the germline V gene are LGHDT and YNNKEL (reference sequence). The CDR3 contains 12 residues. In DNA, the CDR3 is TGTGCCAGCAGCCAAGGCCGGCAGCCCCAGCATTTT. This gives the protein CASSQGRQPQHF.

J is TRBJ1-1 and V is TRBV19, with D unclear. CDR1 is LNHDA and CDR2 is SQIVND in the germline V gene (reference sequence). The CDR3 extends over 12 amino acids. V was trimmed by 6 bases and J by 5 bases, leaving 10 bases between them. The CDR3 DNA is TGTGCCAGTAGCAGGCCTGCGACTGAAGCTTTCTTT. Its protein is CASSRPATEAFF.

The CDR3 region is CASSLKGYTF. The CDR3, as DNA: TGTGCCAGCAGTTTAAAGGGCTACACCTTC. J is TRBJ1-2 and V is TRBV28; D remains unclear. Per germline, CDR1 MDHEN and CDR2 SYDVKM. V was cut by 2 bases and J by 8 bases, with 3 bases left in between. The CDR3 spans 10 residues.

The chain uses TRBV6-6 and TRBJ1-2, with TRBD1 identical over 8 bases. V shed 5 bases, J shed 5 bases, and the junction held 10 bases outside the gene matches. The CDR3 is 15 residues long. Germline CDR1 reads MNHNY; CDR2 reads SVGAGI (reference sequence). CDR3 in amino acids: CASSGQGLTEYGYTF. The CDR3 DNA reads as TGTGCCAGCAGTGGACAGGGTCTTACCGAATATGGCTACACCTTC.

This chain links TRBV14 with TRBJ1-4; tentatively, D is TRBD1 (5 bases). Per the germline V gene, CDR1 is SGHDN and CDR2 is FVKESK. There are 15 residues in the CDR3. Trimming stripped 2 bases from V and 6 bases from J, with 13 bases between. The CDR3 here is CASSQRPGTDEKLFF. The CDR3 DNA reads TGTGCCAGCAGCCAACGGCCCGGGACGGATGAAAAACTGTTTTTT.

The chain joins TRBV28 to TRBJ2-6; D is unclear. Germline CDR1 MDHEN, CDR2 SYDVKM. This CDR3 has 16 residues. Trimming removed 4 bases at V and 3 bases at J, with 13 bases between. The CDR3 sequence: CASSSLPGFGANVLTF. CDR3 bases: TGTGCCAGCAGTTCACTACCAGGCTTTGGGGCCAACGTCCTGACTTTC.

The chain combines TRBV3-1 with TRBJ2-5, with 9 bases aligning to TRBD2. Germline CDR1 is LGHDT and CDR2 is YNNKEL (reference sequence). Losses at the gene ends were 2 bases for V and 5 bases for J; bases not matched to a gene: 9. This CDR3 is 16 amino acids long. The CDR3 sequence is CASSQSVAGVGETQYF. The CDR3 DNA follows: TGTGCCAGCAGCCAATCGGTAGCGGGAGTTGGGGAGACCCAGTACTTC.

This chain joins TRBV29-1 and TRBJ2-3; D possibly corresponds to TRBD2 (6 bases). The germline V and J ends were trimmed by 4 bases and 4 bases, with 9 bases remaining between them. The germline CDR1 and CDR2 sequences are SQVTM and ANQGSEA. The length of the CDR3 is 12 residues. DNA for the CDR3: TGCAGCGTTGCTGCGGGATCAGATACGCAGTATTTT. It yields the protein CSVAAGSDTQYF.

This chain connects TRBV3-1 to TRBJ1-5, with TRBD1 as a possible D gene (6 bases). The CDR3 is 14 residues long. Between the trimmed V and J ends, which lost 0 bases and 5 bases, there was a span of 8 bases. Germline V lookup: CDR1 LGHDT, CDR2 YNNKEL (reference sequence). CDR3 protein: CASSQDRGHQPQHF. Written as DNA, the CDR3 is TGTGCCAGCAGCCAAGACAGGGGTCATCAGCCCCAGCATTTT.

The rearrangement joins TRBV4-3 to TRBJ1-1; 8 bases match TRBD1. The germline V gene has CDR1 LGHNA and CDR2 YSLEER. Germline trimming cut 3 bases from V and 7 bases from J; bases unmatched to any gene: 10. The CDR3 runs to 15 residues. The CDR3: CASSQGTGTGLEAFF. The CDR3 DNA reads TGCGCCAGCAGCCAGGGAACCGGGACAGGCCTTGAAGCTTTCTTT.

This chain links TRBV27 with TRBJ2-1; D is possibly TRBD1 or TRBD2 (5 bases each). CDR1 is MNHEY, CDR2 SMNVEV, per germline (reference sequence). Trimming took off 4 bases at V and 4 bases at J, with 14 bases between the two ends. This CDR3 comprises 15 residues. The CDR3 loop reads CASSYRSGGYNEQFF. In nucleotides, the CDR3 is TGTGCCAGCAGTTATCGGAGTGGGGGTTACAATGAGCAGTTCTTC.

The rearrangement uses TRBV5-6 and TRBJ1-1; no definite D call. The germline V gene has CDR1 SGHDT and CDR2 YYEEEE. The CDR3 totals 15 residues. Trimming left V 4 bases short and J 3 bases short, with 16 bases between. DNA of the CDR3: TGTGCCAGCAGCCTTCTTACGGTAACGTACACTGAAGCTTTCTTT. Translated, it gives CASSLLTVTYTEAFF.

The chain is built from TRBV6-2 or TRBV6-3 and TRBJ2-5; D call uncertain. The CDR3 extends over 15 amino acids. Trimming shortened V by 6 bases and J by 5 bases, and 19 bases separated the two germline ends. CDR1 MNHEY and CDR2 SVGEGT come from the germline V gene. CDR3 sequence reads: CASSNPGDVEETQYF. The DNA for the CDR3 is TGTGCCAGCAGCAACCCGGGCGATGTCGAGGAGACCCAGTACTTC.

The rearrangement uses TRBV10-3 and TRBJ2-7, with D perhaps matching TRBD2 (6 bases). V dropped 5 bases and J dropped 11 bases, with 22 bases sitting between them. Germline lookup yields CDR1 ENHRY and CDR2 SYGVKD. This CDR3 spans 14 amino acids. The DNA of the CDR3 is TGTGCCATCAGTCAGCAGGGAGGCCCCTTATCGGAGTACTTC. Residues: CAISQQGGPLSEYF.

In DNA form, the CDR3 reads TGTGCCAGCAGTTTCCCATCCGGGACAGGGTGGGCAGGGGAGCTGTTTTTT. Its protein is CASSFPSGTGWAGELFF. The chain recombines TRBV6-5 with TRBJ2-2, with 9 positions matching TRBD1. Germline values: CDR1 MNHEY, CDR2 SVGAGI. V lost 4 bases to trimming and J lost 8 bases; unmatched junction nucleotides: 14. The CDR3 runs 17 residues.

The chain joins TRBV20-1 to TRBJ2-1; D may be TRBD1 or TRBD2 (5 bases each). CDR3 length: 15 residues. The germline V and J ends were trimmed by 5 bases and 0 bases, with 14 bases remaining between them. Germline lookup yields CDR1 DFQATT and CDR2 SNEGSKA (reference sequence). The CDR3 region is CSAARDRSSYNEQFF. CDR3 sequence (DNA): TGCAGTGCTGCCCGGGACCGTAGCTCCTACAATGAGCAGTTCTTC.

Only one count was recorded for this clonotype. The chain couples TRBV20-1 to TRBJ1-5; the D gene is possibly TRBD1 (5 bases). Per the germline V gene, CDR1 is DFQATT and CDR2 is SNEGSKA (reference sequence). CDR3 length equals 12 residues. V lost 6 bases, J lost 4 bases, and 10 bases lay in between. The CDR3 loop reads CSASNRNQPQHF. In nucleotides, the CDR3 is TGCAGTGCATCGAACAGGAATCAGCCCCAGCATTTT.

This clonotype turned up a few times. V is TRBV12-3 or TRBV12-4 and J is TRBJ2-2, with D hard to call. The CDR3 has 13 residues. The V gene lost 4 bases and the J gene lost 1 base, with 4 bases spanning the gap. The CDR3 protein is CASSSRNTGELFF. CDR3 nucleotide sequence: TGTGCCAGCAGTTCCAGGAACACCGGGGAGCTGTTTTTT.